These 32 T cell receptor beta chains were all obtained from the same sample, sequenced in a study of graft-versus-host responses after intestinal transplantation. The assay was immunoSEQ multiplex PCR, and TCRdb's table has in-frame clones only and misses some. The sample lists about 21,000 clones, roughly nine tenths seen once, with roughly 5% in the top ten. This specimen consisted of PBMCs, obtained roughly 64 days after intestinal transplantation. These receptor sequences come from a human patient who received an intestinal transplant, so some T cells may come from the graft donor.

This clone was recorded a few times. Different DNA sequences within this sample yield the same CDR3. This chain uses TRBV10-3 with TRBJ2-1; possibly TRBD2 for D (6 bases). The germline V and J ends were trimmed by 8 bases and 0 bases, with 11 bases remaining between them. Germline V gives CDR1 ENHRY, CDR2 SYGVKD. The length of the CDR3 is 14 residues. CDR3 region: CAIGTGSSYNEQFF. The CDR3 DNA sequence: TGTGCCATCGGTACCGGGAGCTCCTACAATGAGCAGTTCTTC.

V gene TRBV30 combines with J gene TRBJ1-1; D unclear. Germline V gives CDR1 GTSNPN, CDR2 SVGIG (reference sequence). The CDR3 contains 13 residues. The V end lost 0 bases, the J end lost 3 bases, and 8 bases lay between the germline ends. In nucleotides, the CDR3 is TGTGCCTGGAGTGTAACGGCTTACACTGAAGCTTTCTTT. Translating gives CAWSVTAYTEAFF.

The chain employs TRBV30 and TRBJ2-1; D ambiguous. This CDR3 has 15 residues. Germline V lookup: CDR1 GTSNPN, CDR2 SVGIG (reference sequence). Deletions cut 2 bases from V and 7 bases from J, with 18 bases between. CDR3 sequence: CAWSSSANIGNEQFF. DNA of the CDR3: TGTGCCTGGAGTTCGAGCGCTAACATCGGAAATGAGCAGTTCTTC.

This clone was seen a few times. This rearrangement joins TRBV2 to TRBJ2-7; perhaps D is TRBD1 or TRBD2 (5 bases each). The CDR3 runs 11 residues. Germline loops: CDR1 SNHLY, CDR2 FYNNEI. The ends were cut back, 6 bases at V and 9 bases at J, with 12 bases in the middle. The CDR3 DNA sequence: TGTGCCAGCAGGGGGACGGCCAGGCAGTACTTC. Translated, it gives CASRGTARQYF.

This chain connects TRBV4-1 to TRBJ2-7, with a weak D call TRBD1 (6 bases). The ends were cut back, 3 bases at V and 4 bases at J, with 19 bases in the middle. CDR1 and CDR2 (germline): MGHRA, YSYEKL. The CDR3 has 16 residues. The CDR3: CASSQRSAGVGYEQYF. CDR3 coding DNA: TGCGCCAGCAGCCAGCGATCGGCAGGGGTTGGATACGAGCAGTACTTC.

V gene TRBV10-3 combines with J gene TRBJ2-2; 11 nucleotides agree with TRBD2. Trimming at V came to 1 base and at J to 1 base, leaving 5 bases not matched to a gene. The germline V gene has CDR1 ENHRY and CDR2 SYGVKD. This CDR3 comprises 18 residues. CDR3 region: CAISEWLAGGQNTGELFF. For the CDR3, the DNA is TGTGCCATCAGTGAGTGGCTAGCGGGGGGCCAGAACACCGGGGAGCTGTTTTTT.

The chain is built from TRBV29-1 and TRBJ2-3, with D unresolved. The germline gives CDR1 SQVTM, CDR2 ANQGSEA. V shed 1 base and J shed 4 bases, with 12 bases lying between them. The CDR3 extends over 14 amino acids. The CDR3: CSVEVTGPADTQYF. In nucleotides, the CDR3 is TGCAGCGTTGAAGTAACGGGTCCAGCAGATACGCAGTATTTT.

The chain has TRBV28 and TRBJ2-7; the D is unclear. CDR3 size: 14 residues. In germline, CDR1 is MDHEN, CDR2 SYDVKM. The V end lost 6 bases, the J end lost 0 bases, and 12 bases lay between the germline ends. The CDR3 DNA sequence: TGTGCCAGCAGAACGGACGGCGCCTCCTACGAGCAGTACTTC. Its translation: CASRTDGASYEQYF.

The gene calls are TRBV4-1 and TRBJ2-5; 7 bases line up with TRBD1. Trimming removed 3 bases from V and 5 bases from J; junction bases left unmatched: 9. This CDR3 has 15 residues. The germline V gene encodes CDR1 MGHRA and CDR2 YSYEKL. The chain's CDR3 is CASSHETGPQETQYF. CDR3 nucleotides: TGCGCCAGCAGCCACGAGACAGGGCCCCAGGAGACCCAGTACTTC.

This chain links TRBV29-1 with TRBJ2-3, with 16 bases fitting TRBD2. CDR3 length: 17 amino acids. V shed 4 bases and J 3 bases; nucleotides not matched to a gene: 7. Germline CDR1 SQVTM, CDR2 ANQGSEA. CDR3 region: CSVGGTSGGEITDTQYF. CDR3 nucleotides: TGCAGCGTTGGCGGGACTAGCGGGGGGGAGATTACAGATACGCAGTATTTT.

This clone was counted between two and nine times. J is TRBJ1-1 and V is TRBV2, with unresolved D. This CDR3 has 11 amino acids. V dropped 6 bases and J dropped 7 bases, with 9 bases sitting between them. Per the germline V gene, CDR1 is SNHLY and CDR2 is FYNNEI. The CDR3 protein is CASSSLIEAFF. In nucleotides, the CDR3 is TGTGCCAGCAGCTCACTTATTGAAGCTTTCTTT. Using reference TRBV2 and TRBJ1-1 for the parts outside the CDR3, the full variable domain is EPEVTQTPSHQVTQMGQEVILRCVPISNHLYFYWYRQILGQKVEFLVSFYNNEISEKSEIFDDQFSVERPDGSNFTLKIRSTKLEDSAMYFCASSSLIEAFFGQGTRLTVV.

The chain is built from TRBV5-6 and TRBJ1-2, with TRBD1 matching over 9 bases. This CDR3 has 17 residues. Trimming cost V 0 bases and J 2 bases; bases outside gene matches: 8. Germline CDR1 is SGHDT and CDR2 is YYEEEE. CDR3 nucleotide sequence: TGTGCCAGCAGCTTGGCGGCGGACAGGGGTTGGAACTATGGCTACACCTTC. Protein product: CASSLAADRGWNYGYTF.

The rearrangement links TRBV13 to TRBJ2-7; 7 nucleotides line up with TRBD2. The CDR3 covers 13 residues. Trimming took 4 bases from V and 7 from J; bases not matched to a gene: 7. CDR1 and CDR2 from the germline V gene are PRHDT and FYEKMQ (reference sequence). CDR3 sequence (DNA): TGTGCCAGCAGCTGGCAGCGGGGCAGGGAGCAGTACTTC. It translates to CASSWQRGREQYF.

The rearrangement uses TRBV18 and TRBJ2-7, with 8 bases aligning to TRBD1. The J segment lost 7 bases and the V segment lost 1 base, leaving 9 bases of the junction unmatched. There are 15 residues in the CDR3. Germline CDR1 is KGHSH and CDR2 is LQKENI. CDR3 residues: CASSPRGQGPWEQYF. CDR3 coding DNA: TGTGCCAGCTCACCACGCGGACAGGGTCCCTGGGAGCAGTACTTC.

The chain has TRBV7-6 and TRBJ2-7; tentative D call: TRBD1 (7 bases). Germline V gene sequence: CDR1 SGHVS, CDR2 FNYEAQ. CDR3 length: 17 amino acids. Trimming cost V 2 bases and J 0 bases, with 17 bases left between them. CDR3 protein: CASSLYMEGATSYEQYF. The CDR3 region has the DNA TGTGCCAGCAGCTTATACATGGAGGGGGCCACCTCCTACGAGCAGTACTTC. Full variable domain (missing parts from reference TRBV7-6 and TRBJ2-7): GAGVSQSPRYKVTKRGQDVALRCDPISGHVSLYWYRQALGQGPEFLTYFNYEAQQDKSGLPNDRFSAERPEGSISTLTIQRTEQRDSAMYRCASSLYMEGATSYEQYFGPGTRLTVT.

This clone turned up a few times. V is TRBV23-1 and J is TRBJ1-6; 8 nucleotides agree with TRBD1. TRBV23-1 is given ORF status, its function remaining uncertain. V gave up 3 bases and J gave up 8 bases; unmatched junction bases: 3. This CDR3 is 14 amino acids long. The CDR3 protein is CASSQGGQDSPLHF. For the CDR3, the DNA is TGCGCCAGCAGTCAGGGGGGACAGGATTCACCCCTCCACTTT.

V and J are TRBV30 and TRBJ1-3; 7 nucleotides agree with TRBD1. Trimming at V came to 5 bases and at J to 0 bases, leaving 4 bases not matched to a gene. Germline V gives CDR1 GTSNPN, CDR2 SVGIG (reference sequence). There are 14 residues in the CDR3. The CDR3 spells CAWEGQSSGNTIYF. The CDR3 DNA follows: TGTGCCTGGGAGGGACAGAGCTCTGGAAACACCATATATTTT.

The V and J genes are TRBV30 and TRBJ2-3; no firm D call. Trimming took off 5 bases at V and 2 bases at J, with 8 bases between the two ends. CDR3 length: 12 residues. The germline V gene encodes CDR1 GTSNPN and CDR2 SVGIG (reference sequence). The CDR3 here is CAWGPVTDTQYF. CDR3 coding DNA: TGTGCCTGGGGTCCTGTCACAGATACGCAGTATTTT.

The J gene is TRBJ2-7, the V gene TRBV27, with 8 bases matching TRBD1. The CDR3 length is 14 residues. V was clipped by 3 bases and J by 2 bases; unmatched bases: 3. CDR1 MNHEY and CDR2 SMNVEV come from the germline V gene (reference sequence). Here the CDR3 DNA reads TGTGCCAGCAGTTTCGGGACAGGAGCCTACGAGCAGTACTTC. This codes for CASSFGTGAYEQYF.

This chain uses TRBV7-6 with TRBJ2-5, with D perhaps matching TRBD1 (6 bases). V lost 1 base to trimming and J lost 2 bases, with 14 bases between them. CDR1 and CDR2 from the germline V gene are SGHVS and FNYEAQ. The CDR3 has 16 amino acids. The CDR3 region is CASSLGPRTGQETQYF. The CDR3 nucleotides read TGTGCCAGCAGCTTAGGTCCTCGTACAGGGCAAGAGACCCAGTACTTC.

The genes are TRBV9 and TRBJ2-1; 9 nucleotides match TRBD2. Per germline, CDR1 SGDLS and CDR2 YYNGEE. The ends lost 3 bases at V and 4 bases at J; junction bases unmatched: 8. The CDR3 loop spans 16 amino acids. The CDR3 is CASSDLGGGDYNEQFF. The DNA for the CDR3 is TGTGCCAGCAGCGACCTTGGCGGGGGGGATTACAATGAGCAGTTCTTC.

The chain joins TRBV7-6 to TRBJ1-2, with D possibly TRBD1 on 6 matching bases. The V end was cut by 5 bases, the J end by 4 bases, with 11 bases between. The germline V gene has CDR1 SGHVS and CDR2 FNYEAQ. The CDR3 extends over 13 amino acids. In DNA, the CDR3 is TGTGCCAGCAGCAGGGGGGGAGGCTATGGCTACACCTTC. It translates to CASSRGGGYGYTF.

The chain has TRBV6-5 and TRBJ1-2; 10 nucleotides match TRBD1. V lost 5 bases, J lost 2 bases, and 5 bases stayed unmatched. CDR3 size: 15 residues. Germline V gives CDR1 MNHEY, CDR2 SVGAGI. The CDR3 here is CASSTTGGKNYGYTF. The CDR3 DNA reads TGTGCCAGCAGTACGACAGGGGGCAAGAACTATGGCTACACCTTC.

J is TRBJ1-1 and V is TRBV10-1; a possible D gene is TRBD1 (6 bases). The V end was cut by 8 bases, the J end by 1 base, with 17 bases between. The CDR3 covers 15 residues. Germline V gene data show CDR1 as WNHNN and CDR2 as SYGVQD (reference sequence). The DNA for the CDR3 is TGCGCCAGCCTTGTCCCTAAGACAGGGAACACTGAAGCTTTCTTT. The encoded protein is CASLVPKTGNTEAFF.

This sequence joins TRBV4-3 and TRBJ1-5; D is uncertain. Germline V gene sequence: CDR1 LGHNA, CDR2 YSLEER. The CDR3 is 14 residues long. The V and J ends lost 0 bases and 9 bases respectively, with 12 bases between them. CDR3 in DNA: TGCGCCAGCAGCCAAGATGGCGGGGTCAGGCCCCAGCATTTT. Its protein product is CASSQDGGVRPQHF.

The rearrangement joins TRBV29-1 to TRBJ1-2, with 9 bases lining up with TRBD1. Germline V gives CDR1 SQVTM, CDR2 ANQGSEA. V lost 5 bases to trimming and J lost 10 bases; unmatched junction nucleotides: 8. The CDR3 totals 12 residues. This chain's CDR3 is CSVYGQGINYTF. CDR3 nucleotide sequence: TGCAGCGTTTATGGACAGGGGATAAACTACACCTTC.

CDR3 loop: CASSEGWYSLQETQYF. CDR3 DNA sequence: TGTGCCAGCAGTGAAGGATGGTACAGTCTCCAAGAGACCCAGTACTTC. J is TRBJ2-5 and V is TRBV6-1; D is unclear. Trimming pared 1 base from V and 1 base from J, leaving 13 bases between. Germline V gene sequence: CDR1 MNHNS, CDR2 SASEGT. The CDR3 sequence is 16 residues long.

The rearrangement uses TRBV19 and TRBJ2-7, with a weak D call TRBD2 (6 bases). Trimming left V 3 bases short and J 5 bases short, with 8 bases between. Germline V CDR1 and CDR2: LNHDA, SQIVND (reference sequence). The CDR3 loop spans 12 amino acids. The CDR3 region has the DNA TGTGCCAGTAGTATTGGAGGGAACGAGCAGTACTTC. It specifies CASSIGGNEQYF.

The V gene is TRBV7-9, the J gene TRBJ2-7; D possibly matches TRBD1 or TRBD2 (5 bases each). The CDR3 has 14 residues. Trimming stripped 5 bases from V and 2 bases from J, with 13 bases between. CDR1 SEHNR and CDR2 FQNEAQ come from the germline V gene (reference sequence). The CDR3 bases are TGTGCCAGCAGCCCTGGGGGACGGCCCTACGAGCAGTACTTC. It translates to CASSPGGRPYEQYF.

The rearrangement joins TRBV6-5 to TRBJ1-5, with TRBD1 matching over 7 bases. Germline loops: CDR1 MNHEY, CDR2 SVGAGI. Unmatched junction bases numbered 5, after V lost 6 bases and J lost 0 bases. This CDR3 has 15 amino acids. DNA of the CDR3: TGTGCCAGCAGCAGGGACAGCTATAGCAATCAGCCCCAGCATTTT. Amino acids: CASSRDSYSNQPQHF.

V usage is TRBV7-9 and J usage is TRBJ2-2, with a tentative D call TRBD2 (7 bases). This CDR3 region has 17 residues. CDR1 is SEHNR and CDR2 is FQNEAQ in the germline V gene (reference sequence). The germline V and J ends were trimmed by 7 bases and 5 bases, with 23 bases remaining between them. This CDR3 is CASIPLMGGATTGELFF. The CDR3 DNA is TGTGCCAGCATCCCCCTTATGGGGGGGGCGACGACCGGGGAGCTGTTTTTT.

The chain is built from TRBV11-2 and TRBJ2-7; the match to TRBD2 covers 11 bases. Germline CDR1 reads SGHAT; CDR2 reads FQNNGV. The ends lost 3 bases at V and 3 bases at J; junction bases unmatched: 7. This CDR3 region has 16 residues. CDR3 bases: TGTGCCAGCAGCTTCGGAGCTAGCGGGGGGTTCTACGAGCAGTACTTC. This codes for CASSFGASGGFYEQYF.